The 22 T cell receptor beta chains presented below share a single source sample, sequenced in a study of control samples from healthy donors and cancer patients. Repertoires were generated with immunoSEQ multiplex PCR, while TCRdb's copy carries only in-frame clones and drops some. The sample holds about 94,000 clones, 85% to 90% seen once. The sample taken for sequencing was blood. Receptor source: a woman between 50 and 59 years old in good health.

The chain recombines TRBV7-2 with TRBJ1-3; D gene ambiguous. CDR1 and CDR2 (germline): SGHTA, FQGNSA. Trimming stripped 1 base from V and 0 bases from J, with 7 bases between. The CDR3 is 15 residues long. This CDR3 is CASSLEVNSGNTIYF. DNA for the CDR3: TGTGCCAGCAGCTTAGAGGTCAACTCTGGAAACACCATATATTTT. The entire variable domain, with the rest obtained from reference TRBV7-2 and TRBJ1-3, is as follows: GAGVSQSPSNKVTEKGKDVELRCDPISGHTALYWYRQSLGQGLEFLIYFQGNSAPDKSGLPSDRFSAERTGGSVSTLTIQRTQQEDSAVYLCASSLEVNSGNTIYFGEGSWLTVV.

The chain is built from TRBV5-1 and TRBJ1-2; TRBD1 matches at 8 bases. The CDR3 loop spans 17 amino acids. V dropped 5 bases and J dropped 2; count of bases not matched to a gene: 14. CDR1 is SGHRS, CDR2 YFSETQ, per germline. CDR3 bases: TGCGCCAGCAGGCTGGGGATCGAGGGACAGGTGAACTATGGCTACACCTTC. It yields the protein CASRLGIEGQVNYGYTF.

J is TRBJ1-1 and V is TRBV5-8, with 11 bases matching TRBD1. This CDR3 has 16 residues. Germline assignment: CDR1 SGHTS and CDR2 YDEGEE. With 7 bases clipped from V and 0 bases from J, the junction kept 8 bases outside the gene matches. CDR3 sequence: CASRKGQGVLNTEAFF. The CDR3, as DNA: TGTGCCAGCCGCAAGGGACAGGGGGTTTTGAACACTGAAGCTTTCTTT. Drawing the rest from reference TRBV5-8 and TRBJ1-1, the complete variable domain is EAGVTQSPTHLIKTRGQQATLRCSPISGHTSVYWYQQALGLGLQFLLWYDEGEERNRGNFPPRFSGRQFPNYSSELNVNALELEDSALYLCASRKGQGVLNTEAFFGQGTRLTVV.

CDR3 in DNA: TGCGCCAGCAGCTTGGCTTCAGGGTATGGTCAGCCCCAGCATTTT. Residues: CASSLASGYGQPQHF. The V gene is TRBV5-1, the J gene TRBJ1-5; D is possibly TRBD1 (5 bases). Germline lookup yields CDR1 SGHRS and CDR2 YFSETQ. The CDR3 is made up of 15 amino acids. Deletions cut 0 bases from V and 6 bases from J, with 13 bases between.

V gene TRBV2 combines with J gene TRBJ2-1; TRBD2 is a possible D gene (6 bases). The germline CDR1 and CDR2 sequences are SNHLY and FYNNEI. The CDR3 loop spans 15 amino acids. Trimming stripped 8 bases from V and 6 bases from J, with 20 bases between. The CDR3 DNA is TGTGCCAGCCGAGCACAGGTAGCGGCTTTCAATGAGCAGTTCTTC. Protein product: CASRAQVAAFNEQFF.

The CDR3 is CASSRGRHEQYF. CDR3 DNA sequence: TGTGCCAGCAGTAGGGGGCGGCACGAGCAGTACTTC. V is TRBV27 and J is TRBJ2-7; 7 positions agree with TRBD1. Germline CDR1 reads MNHEY; CDR2 reads SMNVEV (reference sequence). With V trimmed by 5 bases and J by 5 bases, 3 bases remained unmatched. The CDR3 contains 12 residues.

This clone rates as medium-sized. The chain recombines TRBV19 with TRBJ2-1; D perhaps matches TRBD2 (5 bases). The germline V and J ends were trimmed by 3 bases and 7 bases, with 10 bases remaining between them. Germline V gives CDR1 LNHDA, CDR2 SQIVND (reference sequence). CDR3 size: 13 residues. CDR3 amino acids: CASSMGPGNEQFF. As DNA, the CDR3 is TGTGCCAGTAGTATGGGTCCGGGGAATGAGCAGTTCTTC.

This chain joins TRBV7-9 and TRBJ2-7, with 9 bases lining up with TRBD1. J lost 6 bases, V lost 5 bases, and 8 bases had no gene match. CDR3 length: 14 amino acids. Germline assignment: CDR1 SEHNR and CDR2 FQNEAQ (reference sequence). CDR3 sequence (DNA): TGTGCCAGCAGCCCGACGGACAGGGGTGGCGAGCAGTACTTC. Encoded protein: CASSPTDRGGEQYF.

In DNA form, the CDR3 reads TGTGCCAGCAGTTTACCGATCGGCGGGAACTCCTACAATGAGCAGTTCTTC. This translates into CASSLPIGGNSYNEQFF. The chain uses TRBV28 and TRBJ2-1; perhaps TRBD2 as D (6 bases). Germline V gene data show CDR1 as MDHEN and CDR2 as SYDVKM. CDR3 size: 17 residues. V dropped 2 bases and J dropped 0 bases, with 14 bases sitting between them. The full variable domain, with the rest looked up from reference TRBV28 and TRBJ2-1, is DVKVTQSSRYLVKRTGEKVFLECVQDMDHENMFWYRQDPGLGLRLIYFSYDVKMKEKGDIPEGYSVSREKKERFSLILESASTNQTSMYLCASSLPIGGNSYNEQFFGPGTRLTVL.

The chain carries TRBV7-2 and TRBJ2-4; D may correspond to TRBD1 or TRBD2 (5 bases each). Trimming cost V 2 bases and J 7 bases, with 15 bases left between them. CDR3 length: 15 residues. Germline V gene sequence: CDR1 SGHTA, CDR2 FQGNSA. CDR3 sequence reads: CASSLWGSQGNIQYF. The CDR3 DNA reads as TGTGCCAGCAGCTTATGGGGGTCCCAGGGCAACATTCAGTACTTC.

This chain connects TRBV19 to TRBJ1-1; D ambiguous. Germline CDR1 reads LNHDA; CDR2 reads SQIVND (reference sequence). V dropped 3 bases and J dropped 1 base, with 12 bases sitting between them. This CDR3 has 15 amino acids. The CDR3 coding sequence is TGTGCCAGTAGTATTCCCCCCCCGAGGAACACTGAAGCTTTCTTT. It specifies CASSIPPPRNTEAFF.

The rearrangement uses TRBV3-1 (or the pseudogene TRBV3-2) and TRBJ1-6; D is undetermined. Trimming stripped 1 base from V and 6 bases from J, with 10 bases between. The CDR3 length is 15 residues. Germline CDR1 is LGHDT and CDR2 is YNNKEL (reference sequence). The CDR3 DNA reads TGTGCCAGCAGCCAAGGAGTCAGCGCTAATTCACCCCTCCACTTT. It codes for CASSQGVSANSPLHF.

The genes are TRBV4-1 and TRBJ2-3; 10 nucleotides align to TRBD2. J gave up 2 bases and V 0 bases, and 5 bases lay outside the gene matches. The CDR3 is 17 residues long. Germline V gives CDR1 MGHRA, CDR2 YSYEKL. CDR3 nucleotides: TGCGCCAGCAGCCAAGATGGGACTAGCGCTTTCACAGATACGCAGTATTTT. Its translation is CASSQDGTSAFTDTQYF.

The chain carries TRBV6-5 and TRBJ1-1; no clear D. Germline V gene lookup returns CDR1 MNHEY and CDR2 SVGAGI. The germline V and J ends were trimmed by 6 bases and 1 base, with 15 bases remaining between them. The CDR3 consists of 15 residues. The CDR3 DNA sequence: TGTGCCAGCAGGACCTTTGGGAGGGAGAACACTGAAGCTTTCTTT. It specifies CASRTFGRENTEAFF.

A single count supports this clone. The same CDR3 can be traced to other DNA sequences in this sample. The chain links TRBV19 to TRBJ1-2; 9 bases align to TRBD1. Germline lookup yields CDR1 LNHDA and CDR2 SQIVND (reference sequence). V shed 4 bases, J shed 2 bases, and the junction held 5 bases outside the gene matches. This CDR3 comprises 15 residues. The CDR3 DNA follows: TGTGCCAGTAGTACCCCCGGACAGGGGAACTATGGCTACACCTTC. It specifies CASSTPGQGNYGYTF.

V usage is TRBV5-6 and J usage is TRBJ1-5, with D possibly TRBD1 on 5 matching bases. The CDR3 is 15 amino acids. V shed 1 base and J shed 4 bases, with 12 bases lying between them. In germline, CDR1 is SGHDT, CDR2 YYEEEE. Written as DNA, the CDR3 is TGTGCCAGCAGCTTGTCCGGGACCGGGAATCAGCCCCAGCATTTT. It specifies CASSLSGTGNQPQHF. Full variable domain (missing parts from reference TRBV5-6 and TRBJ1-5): DAGVTQSPTHLIKTRGQQVTLRCSPKSGHDTVSWYQQALGQGPQFIFQYYEEEERQRGNFPDRFSGHQFPNYSSELNVNALLLGDSALYLCASSLSGTGNQPQHFGDGTRLSIL.

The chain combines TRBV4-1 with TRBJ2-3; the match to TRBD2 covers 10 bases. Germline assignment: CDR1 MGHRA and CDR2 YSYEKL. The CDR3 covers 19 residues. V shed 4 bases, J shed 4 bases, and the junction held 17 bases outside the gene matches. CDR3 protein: CASSPEGSGRASRSDTQYF. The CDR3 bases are TGCGCCAGCAGCCCGGAGGGGAGCGGGAGGGCCTCCCGCTCAGATACGCAGTATTTT.

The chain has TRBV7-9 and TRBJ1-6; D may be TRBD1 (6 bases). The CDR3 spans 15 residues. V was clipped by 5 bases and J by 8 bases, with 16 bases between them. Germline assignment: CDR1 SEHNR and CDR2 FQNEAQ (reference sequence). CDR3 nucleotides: TGTGCCAGCAGCCCAGGAACAGGGACCGATTCACCCCTCCACTTT. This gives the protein CASSPGTGTDSPLHF.

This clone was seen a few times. DNA of the CDR3: TGTGCCAGCAGGTCGGGACGTGCGCTCTCCTACAATGAGCAGTTCTTC. The encoded protein is CASRSGRALSYNEQFF. The rearrangement joins TRBV11-3 to TRBJ2-1; D is tentatively TRBD1 or TRBD2 (5 bases each). This CDR3 comprises 16 residues. Germline V gene lookup returns CDR1 SGHNT and CDR2 YENEEA. V was pared by 6 bases and J by 0 bases, with 15 bases between.

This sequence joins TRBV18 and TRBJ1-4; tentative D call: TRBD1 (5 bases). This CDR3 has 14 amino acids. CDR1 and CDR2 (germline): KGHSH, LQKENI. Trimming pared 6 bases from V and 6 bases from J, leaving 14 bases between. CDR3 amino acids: CASSVGTKYEKLFF. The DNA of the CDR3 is TGTGCCAGCTCGGTCGGGACTAAGTATGAAAAACTGTTTTTT.

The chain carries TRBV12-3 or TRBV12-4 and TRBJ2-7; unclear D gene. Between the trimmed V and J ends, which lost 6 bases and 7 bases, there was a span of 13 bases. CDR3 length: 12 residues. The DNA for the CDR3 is TGTGCCAGCAGCTTCACTCGTGGGGAGCAGTACTTC. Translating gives CASSFTRGEQYF.

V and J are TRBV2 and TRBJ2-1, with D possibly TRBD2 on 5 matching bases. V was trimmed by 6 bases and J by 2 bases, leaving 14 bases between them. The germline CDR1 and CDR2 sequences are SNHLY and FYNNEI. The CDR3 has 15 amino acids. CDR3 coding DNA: TGTGCCAGCAGGGGGTGGGCGGGCCCCTACAATGAGCAGTTCTTC. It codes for CASRGWAGPYNEQFF. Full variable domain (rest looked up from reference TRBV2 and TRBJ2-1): EPEVTQTPSHQVTQMGQEVILRCVPISNHLYFYWYRQILGQKVEFLVSFYNNEISEKSEIFDDQFSVERPDGSNFTLKIRSTKLEDSAMYFCASRGWAGPYNEQFFGPGTRLTVL.